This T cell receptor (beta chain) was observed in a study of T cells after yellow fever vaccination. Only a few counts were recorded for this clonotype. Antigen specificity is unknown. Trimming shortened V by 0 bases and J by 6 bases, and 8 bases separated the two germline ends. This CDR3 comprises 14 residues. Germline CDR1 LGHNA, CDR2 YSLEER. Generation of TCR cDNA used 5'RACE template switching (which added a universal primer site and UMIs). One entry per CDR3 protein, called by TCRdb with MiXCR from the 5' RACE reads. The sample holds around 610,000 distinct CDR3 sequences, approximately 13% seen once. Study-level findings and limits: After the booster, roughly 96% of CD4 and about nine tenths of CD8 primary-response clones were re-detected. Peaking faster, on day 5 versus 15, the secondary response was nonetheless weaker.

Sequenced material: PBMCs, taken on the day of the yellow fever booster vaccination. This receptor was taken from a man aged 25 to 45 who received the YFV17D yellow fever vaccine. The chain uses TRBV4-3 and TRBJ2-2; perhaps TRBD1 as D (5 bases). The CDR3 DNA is TGCGCCAGCAGCCAAGAAAAAGGGGCCGGGGAGCTGTTTTTT. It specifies CASSQEKGAGELFF.